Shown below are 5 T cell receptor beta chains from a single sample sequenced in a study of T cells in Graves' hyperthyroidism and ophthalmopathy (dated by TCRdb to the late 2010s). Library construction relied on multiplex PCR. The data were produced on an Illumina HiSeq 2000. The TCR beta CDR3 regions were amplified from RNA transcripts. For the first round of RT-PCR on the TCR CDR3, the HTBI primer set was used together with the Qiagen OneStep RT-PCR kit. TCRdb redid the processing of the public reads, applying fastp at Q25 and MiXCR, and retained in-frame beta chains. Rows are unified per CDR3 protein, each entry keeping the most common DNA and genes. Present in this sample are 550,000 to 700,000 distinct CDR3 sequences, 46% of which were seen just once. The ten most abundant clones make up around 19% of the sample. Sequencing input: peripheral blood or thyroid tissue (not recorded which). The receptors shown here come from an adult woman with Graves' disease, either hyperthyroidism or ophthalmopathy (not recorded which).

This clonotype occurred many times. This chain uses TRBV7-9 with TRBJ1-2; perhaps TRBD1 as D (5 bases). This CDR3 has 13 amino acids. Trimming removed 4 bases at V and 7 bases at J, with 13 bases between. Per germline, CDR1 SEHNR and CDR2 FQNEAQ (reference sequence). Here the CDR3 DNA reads TGTGCCAGCAGCTCAACAGGCCCAGCTGGCTACACCTTC. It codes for CASSSTGPAGYTF.

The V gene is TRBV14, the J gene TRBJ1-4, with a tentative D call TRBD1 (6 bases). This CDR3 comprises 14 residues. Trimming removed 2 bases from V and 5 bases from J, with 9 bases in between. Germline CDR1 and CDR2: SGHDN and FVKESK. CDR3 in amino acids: CASSQWQGNEKLFF. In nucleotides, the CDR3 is TGTGCCAGCAGCCAATGGCAGGGGAATGAAAAACTGTTTTTT.

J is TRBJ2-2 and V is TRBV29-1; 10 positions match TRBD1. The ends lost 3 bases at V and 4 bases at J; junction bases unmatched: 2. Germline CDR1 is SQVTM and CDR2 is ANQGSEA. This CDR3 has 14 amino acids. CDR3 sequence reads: CSVEWDRGTGELFF. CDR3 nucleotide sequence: TGCAGCGTTGAGTGGGACAGGGGCACCGGGGAGCTGTTTTTT.

CDR3 sequence reads: CASSLDRGAGGETQYF. CDR3 in DNA: TGTGCCAGCAGCCTTGACAGGGGAGCGGGAGGAGAGACCCAGTACTTC. The rearrangement joins TRBV7-9 to TRBJ2-5; D is perhaps TRBD2 (9 bases). In germline, CDR1 is SEHNR, CDR2 FQNEAQ (reference sequence). The CDR3 runs 16 residues. V lost 5 bases and J 4 bases, leaving 20 bases between the germline ends.

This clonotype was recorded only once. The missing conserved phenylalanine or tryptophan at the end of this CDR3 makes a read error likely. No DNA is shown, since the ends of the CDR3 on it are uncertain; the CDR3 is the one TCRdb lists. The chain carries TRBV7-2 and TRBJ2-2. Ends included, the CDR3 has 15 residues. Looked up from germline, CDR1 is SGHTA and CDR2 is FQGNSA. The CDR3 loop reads CASSLVNYEHRGAVV.